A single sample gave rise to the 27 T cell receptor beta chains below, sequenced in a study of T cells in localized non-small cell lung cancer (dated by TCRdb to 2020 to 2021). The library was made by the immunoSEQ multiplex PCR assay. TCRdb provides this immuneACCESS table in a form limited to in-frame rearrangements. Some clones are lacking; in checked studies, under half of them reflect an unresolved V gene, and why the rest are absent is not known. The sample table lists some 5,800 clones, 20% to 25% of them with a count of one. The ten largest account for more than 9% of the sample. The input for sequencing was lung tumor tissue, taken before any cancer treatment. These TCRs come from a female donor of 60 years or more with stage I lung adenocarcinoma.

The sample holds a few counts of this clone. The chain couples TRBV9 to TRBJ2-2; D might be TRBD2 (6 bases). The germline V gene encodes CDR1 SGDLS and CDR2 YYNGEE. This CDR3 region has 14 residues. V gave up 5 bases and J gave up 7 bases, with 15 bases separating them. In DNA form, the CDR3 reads TGTGCCAGCAGTGCCCCTACCGGGAGCGGGGAGCTGTTTTTT. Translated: CASSAPTGSGELFF. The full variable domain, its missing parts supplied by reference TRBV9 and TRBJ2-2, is DSGVTQTPKHLITATGQRVTLRCSPRSGDLSVYWYQQSLDQGLQFLIQYYNGEERAKGNILERFSAQQFPDLHSELNLSSLELGDSALYFCASSAPTGSGELFFGEGSRLTVL.

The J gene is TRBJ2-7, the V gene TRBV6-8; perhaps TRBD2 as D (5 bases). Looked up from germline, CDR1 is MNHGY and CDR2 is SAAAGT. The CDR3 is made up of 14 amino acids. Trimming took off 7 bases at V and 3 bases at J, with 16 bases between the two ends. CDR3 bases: TGTGCCAGCAAAGTTTCGGGATTCAGCTACGAGCAGTACTTC. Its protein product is CASKVSGFSYEQYF.

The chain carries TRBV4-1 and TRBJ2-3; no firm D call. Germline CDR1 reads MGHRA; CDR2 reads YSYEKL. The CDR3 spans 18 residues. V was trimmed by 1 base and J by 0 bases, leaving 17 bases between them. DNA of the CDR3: TGCGCCAGCAGCCAAGGAATTCCGGCAGCAAAAAGCACAGATACGCAGTATTTT. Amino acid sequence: CASSQGIPAAKSTDTQYF.

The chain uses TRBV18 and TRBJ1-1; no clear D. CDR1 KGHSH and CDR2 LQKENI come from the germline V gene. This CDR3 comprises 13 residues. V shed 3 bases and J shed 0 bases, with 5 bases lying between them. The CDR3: CASSPDMNTEAFF. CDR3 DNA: TGTGCCAGCTCACCCGATATGAACACTGAAGCTTTCTTT.

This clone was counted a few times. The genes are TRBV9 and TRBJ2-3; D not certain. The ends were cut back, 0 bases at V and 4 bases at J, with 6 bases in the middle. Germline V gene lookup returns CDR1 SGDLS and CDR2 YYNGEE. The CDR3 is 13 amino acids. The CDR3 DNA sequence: TGTGCCAGCAGCGTAGCCCCCGCAGATACGCAGTATTTT. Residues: CASSVAPADTQYF.

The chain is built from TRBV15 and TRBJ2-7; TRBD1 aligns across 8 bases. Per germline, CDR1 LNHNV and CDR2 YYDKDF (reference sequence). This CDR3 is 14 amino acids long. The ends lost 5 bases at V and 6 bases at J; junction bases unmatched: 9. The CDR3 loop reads CATSEDRGLGEQYF. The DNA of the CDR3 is TGTGCCACCAGCGAAGACAGGGGTCTTGGCGAGCAGTACTTC.

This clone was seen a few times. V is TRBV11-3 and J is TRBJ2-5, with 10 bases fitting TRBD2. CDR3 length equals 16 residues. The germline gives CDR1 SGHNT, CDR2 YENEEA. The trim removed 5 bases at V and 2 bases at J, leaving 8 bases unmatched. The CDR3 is CASSQGLAVNQETQYF. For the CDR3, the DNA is TGTGCCAGCAGCCAAGGACTAGCGGTCAATCAAGAGACCCAGTACTTC.

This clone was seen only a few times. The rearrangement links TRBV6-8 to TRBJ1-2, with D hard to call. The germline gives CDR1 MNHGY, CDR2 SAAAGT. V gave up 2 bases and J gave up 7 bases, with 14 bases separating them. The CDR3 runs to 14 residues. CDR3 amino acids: CASSYGDTRGGYTF. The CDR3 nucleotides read TGTGCCAGCAGTTACGGAGACACGCGAGGTGGCTACACCTTC.

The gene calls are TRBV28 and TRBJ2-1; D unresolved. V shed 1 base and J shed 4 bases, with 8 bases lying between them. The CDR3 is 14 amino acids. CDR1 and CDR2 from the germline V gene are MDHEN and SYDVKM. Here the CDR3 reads CASSLSGHYNEQFF. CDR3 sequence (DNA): TGTGCCAGCAGTTTATCGGGCCATTACAATGAGCAGTTCTTC. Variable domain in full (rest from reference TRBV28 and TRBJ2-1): DVKVTQSSRYLVKRTGEKVFLECVQDMDHENMFWYRQDPGLGLRLIYFSYDVKMKEKGDIPEGYSVSREKKERFSLILESASTNQTSMYLCASSLSGHYNEQFFGPGTRLTVL.

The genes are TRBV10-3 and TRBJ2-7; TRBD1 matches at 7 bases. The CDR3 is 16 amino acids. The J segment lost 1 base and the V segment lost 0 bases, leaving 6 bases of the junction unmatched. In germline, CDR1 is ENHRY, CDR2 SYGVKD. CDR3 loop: CAISESGQGVSYEQYF. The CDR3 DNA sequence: TGTGCCATCAGTGAGTCAGGGCAGGGGGTGTCCTACGAGCAGTACTTC.

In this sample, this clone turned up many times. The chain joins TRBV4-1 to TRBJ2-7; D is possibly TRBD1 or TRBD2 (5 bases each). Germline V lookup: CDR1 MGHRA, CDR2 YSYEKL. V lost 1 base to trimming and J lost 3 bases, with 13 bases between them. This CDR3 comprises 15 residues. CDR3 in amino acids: CASSQGWRGDYEQYF. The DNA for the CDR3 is TGCGCCAGCAGCCAAGGGTGGAGAGGGGACTACGAGCAGTACTTC.

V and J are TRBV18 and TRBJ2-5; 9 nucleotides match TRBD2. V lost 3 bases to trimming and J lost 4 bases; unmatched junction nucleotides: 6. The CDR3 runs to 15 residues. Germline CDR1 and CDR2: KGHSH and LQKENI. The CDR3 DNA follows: TGTGCCAGCTCACCGGCTAGCGGGAATCGAGAGACCCAGTACTTC. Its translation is CASSPASGNRETQYF.

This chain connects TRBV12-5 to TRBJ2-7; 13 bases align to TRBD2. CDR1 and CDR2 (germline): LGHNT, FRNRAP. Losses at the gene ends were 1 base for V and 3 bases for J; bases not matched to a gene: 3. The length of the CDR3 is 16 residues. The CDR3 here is CASGLGTSGSHYEQYF. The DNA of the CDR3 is TGTGCTAGTGGTTTGGGGACTAGCGGGAGTCACTACGAGCAGTACTTC. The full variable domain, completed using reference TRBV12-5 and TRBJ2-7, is DARVTQTPRHKVTEMGQEVTMRCQPILGHNTVFWYRQTMMQGLELLAYFRNRAPLDDSGMPKDRFSAEMPDATLATLKIQPSEPRDSAVYFCASGLGTSGSHYEQYFGPGTRLTVT.

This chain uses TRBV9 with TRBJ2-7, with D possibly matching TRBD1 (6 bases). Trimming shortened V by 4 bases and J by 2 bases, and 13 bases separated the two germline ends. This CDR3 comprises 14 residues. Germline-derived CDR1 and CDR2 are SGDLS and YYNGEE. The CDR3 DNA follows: TGTGCCAGCAGCCCCAGGGGATTTACCTACGAGCAGTACTTC. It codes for CASSPRGFTYEQYF.

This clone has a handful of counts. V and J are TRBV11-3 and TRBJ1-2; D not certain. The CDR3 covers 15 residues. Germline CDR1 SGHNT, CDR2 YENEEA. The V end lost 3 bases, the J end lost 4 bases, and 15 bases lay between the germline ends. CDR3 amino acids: CASSLGSGLGYGYTF. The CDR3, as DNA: TGTGCCAGCAGCTTGGGCTCGGGGTTAGGCTATGGCTACACCTTC.

CDR3: CASSLDGLDYGYTF. The CDR3, as DNA: TGTGCCAGCAGTCTCGACGGGCTTGACTATGGCTACACCTTC. The gene calls are TRBV11-3 and TRBJ1-2; D unresolved. Germline V lookup: CDR1 SGHNT, CDR2 YENEEA. Trimming left V 6 bases short and J 3 bases short, with 14 bases between. The CDR3 totals 14 residues.

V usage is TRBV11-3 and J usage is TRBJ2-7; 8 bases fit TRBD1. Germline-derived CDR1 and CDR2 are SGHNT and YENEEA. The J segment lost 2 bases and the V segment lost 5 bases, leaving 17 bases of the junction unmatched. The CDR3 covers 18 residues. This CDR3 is CASSDNQQDRGSTYEQYF. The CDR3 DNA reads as TGTGCCAGCAGCGATAATCAACAAGACAGGGGCTCCACCTACGAGCAGTACTTC.

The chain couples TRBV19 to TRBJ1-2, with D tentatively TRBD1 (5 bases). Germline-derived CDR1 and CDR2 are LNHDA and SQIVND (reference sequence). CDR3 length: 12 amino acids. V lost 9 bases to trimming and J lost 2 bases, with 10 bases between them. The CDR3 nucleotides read TGTGCCAGCCAAGACAGCAACTATGGCTACACCTTC. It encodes CASQDSNYGYTF.

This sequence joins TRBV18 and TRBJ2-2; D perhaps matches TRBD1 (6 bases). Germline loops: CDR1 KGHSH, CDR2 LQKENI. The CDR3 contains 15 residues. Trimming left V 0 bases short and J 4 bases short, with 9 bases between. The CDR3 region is CASSPPDSFTGELFF. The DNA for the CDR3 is TGTGCCAGCTCACCACCGGACAGTTTCACCGGGGAGCTGTTTTTT.

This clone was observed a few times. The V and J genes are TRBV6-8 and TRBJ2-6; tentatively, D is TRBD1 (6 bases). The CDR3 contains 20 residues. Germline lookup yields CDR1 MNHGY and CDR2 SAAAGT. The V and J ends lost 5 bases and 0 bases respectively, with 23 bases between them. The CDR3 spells CASSPARGLGYDSGANVLTF. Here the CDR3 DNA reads TGTGCCAGCAGTCCAGCCAGGGGCTTGGGGTATGACTCTGGGGCCAACGTCCTGACTTTC.

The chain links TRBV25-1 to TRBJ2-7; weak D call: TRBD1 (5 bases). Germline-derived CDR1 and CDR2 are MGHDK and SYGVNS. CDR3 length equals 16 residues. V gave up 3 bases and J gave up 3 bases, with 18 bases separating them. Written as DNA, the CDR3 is TGTGCCAGCAGTGAGTTGTCGGGCAGGGTAAACTACGAGCAGTACTTC. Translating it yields CASSELSGRVNYEQYF.

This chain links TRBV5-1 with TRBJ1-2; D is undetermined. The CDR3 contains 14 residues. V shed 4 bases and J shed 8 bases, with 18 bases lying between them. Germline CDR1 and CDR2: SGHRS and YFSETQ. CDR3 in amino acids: CASSPDGSSRGYTF. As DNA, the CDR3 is TGCGCCAGCAGCCCCGACGGATCCTCTAGGGGCTACACCTTC.

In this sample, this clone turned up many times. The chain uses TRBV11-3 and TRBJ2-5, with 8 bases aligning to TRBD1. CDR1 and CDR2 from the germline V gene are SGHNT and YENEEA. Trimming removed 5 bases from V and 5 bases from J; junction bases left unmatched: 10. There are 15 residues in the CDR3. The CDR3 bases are TGTGCCAGCAGCCTCGGACAGGGTTGGTCGGAGACCCAGTACTTC. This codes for CASSLGQGWSETQYF.

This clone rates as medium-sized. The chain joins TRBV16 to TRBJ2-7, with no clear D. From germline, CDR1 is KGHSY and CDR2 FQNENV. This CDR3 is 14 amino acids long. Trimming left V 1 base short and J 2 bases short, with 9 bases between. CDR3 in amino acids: CASSQFRAAYEQYF. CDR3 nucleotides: TGTGCCAGCAGCCAATTTCGGGCGGCCTACGAGCAGTACTTC.

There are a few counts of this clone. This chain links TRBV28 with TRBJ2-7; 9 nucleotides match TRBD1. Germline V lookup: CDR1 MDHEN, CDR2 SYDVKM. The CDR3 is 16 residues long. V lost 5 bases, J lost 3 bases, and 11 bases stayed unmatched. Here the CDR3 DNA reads TGTGCCAGCAGTCGACCCCAGACAGGGGGAAGCTACGAGCAGTACTTC. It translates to CASSRPQTGGSYEQYF.

CDR3 protein: CASSVGAGYEQYF. CDR3 bases: TGTGCCAGCAGCGTAGGGGCAGGCTACGAGCAGTACTTC. The V and J genes are TRBV9 and TRBJ2-7, with D uncertain. The ends were cut back, 0 bases at V and 3 bases at J, with 7 bases in the middle. This CDR3 region has 13 residues. Per germline, CDR1 SGDLS and CDR2 YYNGEE.

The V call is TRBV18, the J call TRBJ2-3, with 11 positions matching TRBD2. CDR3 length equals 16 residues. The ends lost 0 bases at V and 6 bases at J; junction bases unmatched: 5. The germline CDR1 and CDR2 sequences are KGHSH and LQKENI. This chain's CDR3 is CASSPPLAGAADTQYF. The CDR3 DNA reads TGTGCCAGCTCACCACCACTAGCGGGAGCCGCGGATACGCAGTATTTT.